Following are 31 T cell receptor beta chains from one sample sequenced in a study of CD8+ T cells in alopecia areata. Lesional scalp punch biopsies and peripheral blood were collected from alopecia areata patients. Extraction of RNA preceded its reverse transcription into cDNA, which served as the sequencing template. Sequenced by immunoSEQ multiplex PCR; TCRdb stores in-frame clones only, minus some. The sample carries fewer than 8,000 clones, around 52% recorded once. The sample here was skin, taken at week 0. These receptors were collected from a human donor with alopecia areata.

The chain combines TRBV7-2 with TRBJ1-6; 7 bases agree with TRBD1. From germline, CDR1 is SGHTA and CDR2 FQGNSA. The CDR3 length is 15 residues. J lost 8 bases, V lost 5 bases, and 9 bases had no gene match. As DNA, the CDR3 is TGTGCCAGCAGCCTTACAGGGGAACGTCATTCACCCCTCCACTTT. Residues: CASSLTGERHSPLHF.

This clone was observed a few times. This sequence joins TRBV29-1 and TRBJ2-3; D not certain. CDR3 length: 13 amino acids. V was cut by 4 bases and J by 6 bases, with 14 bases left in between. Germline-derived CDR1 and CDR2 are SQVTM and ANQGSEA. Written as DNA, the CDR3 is TGCAGCGTTGGAATAGGGTCCCTCGATACGCAGTATTTT. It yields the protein CSVGIGSLDTQYF.

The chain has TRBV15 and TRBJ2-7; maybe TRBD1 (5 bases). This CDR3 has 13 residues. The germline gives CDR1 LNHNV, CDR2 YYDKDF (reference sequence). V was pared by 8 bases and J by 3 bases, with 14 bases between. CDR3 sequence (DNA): TGTGCCACCGGAAGAGAAGGGGTCTACGAGCAGTACTTC. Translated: CATGREGVYEQYF.

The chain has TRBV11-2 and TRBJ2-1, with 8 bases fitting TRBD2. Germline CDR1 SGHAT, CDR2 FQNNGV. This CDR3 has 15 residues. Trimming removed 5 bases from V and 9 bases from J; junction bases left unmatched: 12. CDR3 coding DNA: TGTGCCAGCAGCCCCGCCATCCGGGAGGGTAGTGAGCAGTTCTTC. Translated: CASSPAIREGSEQFF.

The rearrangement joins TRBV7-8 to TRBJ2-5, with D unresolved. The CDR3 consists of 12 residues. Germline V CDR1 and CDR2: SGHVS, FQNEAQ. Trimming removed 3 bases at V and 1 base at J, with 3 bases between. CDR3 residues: CASSFSQETQYF. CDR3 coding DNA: TGTGCCAGCAGCTTCTCCCAAGAGACCCAGTACTTC.

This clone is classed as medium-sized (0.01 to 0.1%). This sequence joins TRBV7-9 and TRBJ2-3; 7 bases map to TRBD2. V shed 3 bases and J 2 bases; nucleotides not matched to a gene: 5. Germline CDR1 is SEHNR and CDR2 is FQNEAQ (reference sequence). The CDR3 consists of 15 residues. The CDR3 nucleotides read TGTGCCAGCAGCTTGGGGCTAGCGGCCACAGATACGCAGTATTTT. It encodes CASSLGLAATDTQYF.

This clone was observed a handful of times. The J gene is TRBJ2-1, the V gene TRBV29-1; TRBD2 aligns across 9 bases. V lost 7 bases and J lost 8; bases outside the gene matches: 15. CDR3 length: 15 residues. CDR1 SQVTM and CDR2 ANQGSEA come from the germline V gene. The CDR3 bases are TGCAGCGCCGGGACCGGGACTAGCAGGTTCGATGAGCAGTTCTTC. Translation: CSAGTGTSRFDEQFF.

DNA of the CDR3: TGTGCCACCGAAGGAGAGGGCGGCACTGAAGCTTTCTTT. Protein: CATEGEGGTEAFF. The V call is TRBV6-6, the J call TRBJ1-1; D not resolved. This CDR3 has 13 residues. Trimming took 10 bases from V and 4 from J, leaving 16 bases between them. Germline CDR1 MNHNY, CDR2 SVGAGI (reference sequence).

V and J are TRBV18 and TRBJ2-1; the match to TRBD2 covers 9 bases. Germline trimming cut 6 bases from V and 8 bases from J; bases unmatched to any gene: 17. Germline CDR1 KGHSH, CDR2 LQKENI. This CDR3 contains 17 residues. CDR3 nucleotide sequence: TGTGCCAGCTCGCCTCGCCCCCCAGCGGGAGGAGGCGATGAGCAGTTCTTC. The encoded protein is CASSPRPPAGGGDEQFF.

CDR3 nucleotide sequence: TGTGCCAGCAGCCAAGCCGACCTGCGACGAGCGGTCTACGAGCAGTACTTC. Amino acid sequence: CASSQADLRRAVYEQYF. V gene TRBV4-2 combines with J gene TRBJ2-7; a weak D match, TRBD2 (5 bases). This CDR3 has 17 residues. V was trimmed by 1 base and J by 3 bases, leaving 19 bases between them. The germline V gene has CDR1 LGHNA and CDR2 YNFKEQ.

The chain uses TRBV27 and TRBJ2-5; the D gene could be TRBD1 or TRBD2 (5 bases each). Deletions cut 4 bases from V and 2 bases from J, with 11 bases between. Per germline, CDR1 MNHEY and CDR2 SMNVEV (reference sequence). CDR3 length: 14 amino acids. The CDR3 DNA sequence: TGTGCCAGCAGTTCGGGACCGAAACAAGAGACCCAGTACTTC. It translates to CASSSGPKQETQYF.

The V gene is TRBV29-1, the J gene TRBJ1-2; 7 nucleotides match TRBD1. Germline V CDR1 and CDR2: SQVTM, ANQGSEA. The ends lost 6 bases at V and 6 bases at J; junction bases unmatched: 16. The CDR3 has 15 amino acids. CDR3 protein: CSVARLGTEQDGYTF. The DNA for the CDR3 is TGCAGCGTCGCACGGTTAGGGACAGAGCAAGATGGCTACACCTTC.

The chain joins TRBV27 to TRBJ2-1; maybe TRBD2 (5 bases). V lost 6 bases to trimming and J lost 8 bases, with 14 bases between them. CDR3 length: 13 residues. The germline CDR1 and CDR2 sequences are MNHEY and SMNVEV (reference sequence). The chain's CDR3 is CASSWLAPDEQFF. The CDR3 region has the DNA TGTGCCAGCAGCTGGCTAGCCCCAGATGAGCAGTTCTTC.

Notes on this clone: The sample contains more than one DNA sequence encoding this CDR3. CDR3 sequence (DNA): TGTGCCAGCAGCTTAGTGGCACAGGGGGCGCCTGGGGCCAACGTCCTGACTTTC. Its protein product is CASSLVAQGAPGANVLTF. This chain uses TRBV11-2 with TRBJ2-6; 9 bases are shared with TRBD1. Looked up from germline, CDR1 is SGHAT and CDR2 is FQNNGV. The CDR3 extends over 18 amino acids. The V segment lost 1 base and the J segment 2 bases; nucleotides outside the gene matches: 6.

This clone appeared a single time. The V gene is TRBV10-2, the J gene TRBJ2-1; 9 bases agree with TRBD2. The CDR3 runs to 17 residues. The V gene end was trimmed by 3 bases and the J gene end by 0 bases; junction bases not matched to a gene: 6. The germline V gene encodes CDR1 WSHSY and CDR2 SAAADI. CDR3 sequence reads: CASSDSASGISYNEQFF. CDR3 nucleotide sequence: TGCGCCAGCAGTGATTCGGCTAGCGGGATCTCCTACAATGAGCAGTTCTTC.

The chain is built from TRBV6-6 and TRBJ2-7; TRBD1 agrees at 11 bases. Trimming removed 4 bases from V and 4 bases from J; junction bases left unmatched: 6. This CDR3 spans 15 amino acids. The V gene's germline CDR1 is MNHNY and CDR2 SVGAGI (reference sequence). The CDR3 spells CASSSGQGASYEQYF. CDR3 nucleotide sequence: TGTGCCAGCAGTTCCGGACAGGGGGCGAGTTACGAGCAGTACTTC.

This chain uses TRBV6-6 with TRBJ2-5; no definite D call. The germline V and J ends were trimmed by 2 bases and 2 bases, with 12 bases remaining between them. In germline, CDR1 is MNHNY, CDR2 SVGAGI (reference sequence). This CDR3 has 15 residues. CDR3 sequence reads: CASSYPGWGQETQYF. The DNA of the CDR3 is TGTGCCAGCAGTTACCCAGGCTGGGGACAAGAGACCCAGTACTTC.

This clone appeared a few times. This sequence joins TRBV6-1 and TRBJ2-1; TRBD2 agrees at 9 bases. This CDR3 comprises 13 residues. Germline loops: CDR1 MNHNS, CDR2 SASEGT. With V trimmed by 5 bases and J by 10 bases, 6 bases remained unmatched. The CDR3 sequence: CASSPTGLAEQFF. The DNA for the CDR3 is TGTGCCAGCAGTCCTACTGGACTAGCGGAGCAGTTCTTC.

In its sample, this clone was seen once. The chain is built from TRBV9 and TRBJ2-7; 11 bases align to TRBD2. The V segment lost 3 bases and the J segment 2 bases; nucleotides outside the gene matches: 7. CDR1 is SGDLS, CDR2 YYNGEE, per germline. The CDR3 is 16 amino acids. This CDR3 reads CASSASGTSGTYEQYF. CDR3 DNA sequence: TGTGCCAGCAGCGCGTCTGGGACTAGCGGAACCTACGAGCAGTACTTC.

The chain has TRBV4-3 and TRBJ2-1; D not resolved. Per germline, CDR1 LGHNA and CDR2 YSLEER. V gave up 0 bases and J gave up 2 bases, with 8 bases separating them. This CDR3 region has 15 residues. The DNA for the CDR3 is TGCGCCAGCAGCCAAGATCTCGGTCCCTACAATGAGCAGTTCTTC. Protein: CASSQDLGPYNEQFF.

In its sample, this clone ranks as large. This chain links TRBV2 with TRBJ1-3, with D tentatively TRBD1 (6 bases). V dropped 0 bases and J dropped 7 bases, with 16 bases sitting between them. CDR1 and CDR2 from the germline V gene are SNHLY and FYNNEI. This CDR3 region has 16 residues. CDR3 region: CASSEALGGAGNTIYF. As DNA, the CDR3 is TGTGCCAGCAGTGAAGCTTTGGGGGGCGCCGGGAACACCATATATTTT.

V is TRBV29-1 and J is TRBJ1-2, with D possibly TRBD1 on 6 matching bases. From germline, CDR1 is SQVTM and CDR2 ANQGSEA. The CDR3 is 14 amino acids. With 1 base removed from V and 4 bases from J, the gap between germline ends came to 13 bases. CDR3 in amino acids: CSVEGDTDAYGYTF. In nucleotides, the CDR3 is TGCAGCGTTGAAGGGGACACCGACGCCTATGGCTACACCTTC.

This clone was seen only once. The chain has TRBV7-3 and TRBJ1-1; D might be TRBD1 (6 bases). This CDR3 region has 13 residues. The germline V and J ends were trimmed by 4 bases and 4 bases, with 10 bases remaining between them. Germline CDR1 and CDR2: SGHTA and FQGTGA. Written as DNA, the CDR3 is TGTGCCAGCAGCTCTCAGGGGACCACTGAAGCTTTCTTT. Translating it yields CASSSQGTTEAFF.

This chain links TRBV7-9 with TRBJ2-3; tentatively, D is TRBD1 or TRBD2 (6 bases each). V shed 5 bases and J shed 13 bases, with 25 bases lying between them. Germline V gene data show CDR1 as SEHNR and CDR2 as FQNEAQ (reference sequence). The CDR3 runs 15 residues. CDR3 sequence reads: CASSRDSGAPLGEYF. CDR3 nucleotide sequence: TGTGCCAGCAGCCGTGATTCGGGGGCCCCCTTGGGGGAGTATTTT.

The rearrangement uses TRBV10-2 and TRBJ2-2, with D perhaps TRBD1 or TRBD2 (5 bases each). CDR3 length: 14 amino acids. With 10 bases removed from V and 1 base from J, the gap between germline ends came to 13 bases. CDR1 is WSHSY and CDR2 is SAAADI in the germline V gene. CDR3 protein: CAIPGTRNTGELFF. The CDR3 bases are TGCGCCATCCCGGGGACCAGGAACACCGGGGAGCTGTTTTTT.

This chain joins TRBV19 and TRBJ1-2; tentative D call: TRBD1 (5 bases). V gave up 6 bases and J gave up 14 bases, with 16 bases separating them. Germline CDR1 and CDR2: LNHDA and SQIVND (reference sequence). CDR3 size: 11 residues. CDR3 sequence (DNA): TGTGCCAGTAGAACCCCAGCAGGGCTAACCTTC. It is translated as CASRTPAGLTF.

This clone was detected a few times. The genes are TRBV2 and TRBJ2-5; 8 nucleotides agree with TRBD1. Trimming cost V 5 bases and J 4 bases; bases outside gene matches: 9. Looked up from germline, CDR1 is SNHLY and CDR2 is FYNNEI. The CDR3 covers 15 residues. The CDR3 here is CASSPGQGAAETQYF. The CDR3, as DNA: TGTGCCAGCAGTCCAGGACAGGGCGCGGCAGAGACCCAGTACTTC.

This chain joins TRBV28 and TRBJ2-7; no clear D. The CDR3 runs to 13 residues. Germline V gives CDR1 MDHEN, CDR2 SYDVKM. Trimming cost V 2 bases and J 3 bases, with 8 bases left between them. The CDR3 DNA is TGTGCCAGCAGTTTAGGCAGGCTCTACGAGCAGTACTTC. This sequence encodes CASSLGRLYEQYF.

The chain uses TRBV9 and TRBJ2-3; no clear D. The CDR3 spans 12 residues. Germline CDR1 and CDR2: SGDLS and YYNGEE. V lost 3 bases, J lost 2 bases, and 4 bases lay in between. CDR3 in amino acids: CASSGLTDTQYF. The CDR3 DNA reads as TGTGCCAGCAGCGGTCTCACAGATACGCAGTATTTT.

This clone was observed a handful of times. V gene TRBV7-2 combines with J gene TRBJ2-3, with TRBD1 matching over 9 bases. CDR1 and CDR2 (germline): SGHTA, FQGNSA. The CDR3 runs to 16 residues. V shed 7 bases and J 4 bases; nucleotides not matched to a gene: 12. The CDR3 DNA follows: TGTGCCAGCATCCCCCGGACAGGGGTTCGCCCAGATACGCAGTATTTT. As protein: CASIPRTGVRPDTQYF.

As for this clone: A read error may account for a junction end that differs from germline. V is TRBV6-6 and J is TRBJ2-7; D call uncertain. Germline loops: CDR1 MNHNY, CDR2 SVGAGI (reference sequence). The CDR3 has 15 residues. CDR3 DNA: TGTGCCATCAGTGAGTCTGTTGTCGGTCGCTACGAGCAGTACTTC. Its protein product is CAISESVVGRYEQYF.